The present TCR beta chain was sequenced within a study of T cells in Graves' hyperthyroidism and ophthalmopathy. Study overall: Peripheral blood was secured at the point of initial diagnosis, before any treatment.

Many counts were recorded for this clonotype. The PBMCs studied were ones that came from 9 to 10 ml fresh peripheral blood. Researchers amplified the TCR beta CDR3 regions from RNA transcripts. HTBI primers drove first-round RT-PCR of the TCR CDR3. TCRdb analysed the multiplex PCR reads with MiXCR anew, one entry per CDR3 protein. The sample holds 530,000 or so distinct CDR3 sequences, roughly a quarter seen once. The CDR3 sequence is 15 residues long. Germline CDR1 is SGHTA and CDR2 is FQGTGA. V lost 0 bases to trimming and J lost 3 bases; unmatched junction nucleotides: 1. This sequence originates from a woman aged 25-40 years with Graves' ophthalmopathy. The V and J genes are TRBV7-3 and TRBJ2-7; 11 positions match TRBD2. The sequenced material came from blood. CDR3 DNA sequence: TGTGCCAGCAGCTTAACTAGCGGGGGGGGCTACGAGCAGTACTTC. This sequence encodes CASSLTSGGGYEQYF.